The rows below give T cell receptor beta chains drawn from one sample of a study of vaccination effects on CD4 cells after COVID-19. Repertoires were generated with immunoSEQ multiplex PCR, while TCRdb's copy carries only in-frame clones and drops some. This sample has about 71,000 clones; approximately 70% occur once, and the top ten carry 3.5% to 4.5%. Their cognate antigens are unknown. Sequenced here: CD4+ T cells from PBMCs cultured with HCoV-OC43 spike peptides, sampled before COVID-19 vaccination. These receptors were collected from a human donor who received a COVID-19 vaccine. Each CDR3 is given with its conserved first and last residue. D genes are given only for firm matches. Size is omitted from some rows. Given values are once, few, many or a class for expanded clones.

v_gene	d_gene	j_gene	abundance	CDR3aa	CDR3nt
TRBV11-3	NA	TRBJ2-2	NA	CASRTDGETGELFF	TGTGCCAGCAGGACCGACGGAGAAACCGGGGAGCTGTTTTTT
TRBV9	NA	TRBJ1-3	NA	CASSVDSHGTGNTIYF	TGTGCCAGCAGCGTGGACTCGCATGGGACTGGAAACACCATATATTTT
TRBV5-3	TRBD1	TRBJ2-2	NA	CARSLTQGTGGREKTNTGELFF	TGTGCCAGAAGCTTGACGCAGGGGACAGGGGGCCGCGAAAAAACGAACACCGGGGAGCTGTTTTTT
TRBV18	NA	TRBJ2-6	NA	CASSPRVGDGANVLTF	TGTGCCAGCTCACCACGGGTCGGGGACGGGGCCAACGTCCTGACTTTC
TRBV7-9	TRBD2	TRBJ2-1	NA	CASSLALAGTYNEQFF	TGTGCCAGCAGCTTAGCGCTAGCGGGGACCTACAATGAGCAGTTCTTC
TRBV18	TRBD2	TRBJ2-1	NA	CASSDVLAGGAEEQFF	TGTGCCAGCTCCGACGTACTAGCGGGGGGCGCGGAAGAGCAGTTCTTC
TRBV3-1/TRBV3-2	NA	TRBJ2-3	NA	CASSQFRIITDTQYF	TGTGCCAGCAGCCAGTTCAGGATTATCACAGATACGCAGTATTTT
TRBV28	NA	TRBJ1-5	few	CASCTTNRVQPQHF	TGTGCCAGCTGCACGACGAACAGGGTTCAGCCCCAGCATTTT
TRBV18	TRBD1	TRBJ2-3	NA	CASSSGTGQSTDTQYF	TGTGCCAGCTCATCCGGGACAGGACAAAGCACAGATACGCAGTATTTT
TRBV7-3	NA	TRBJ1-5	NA	CASSLNSNQPQHF	TGTGCCAGCAGCTTAAATAGCAATCAGCCCCAGCATTTT
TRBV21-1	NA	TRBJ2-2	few	CASSKTDRDAAGELFF	TGTGCCAGCAGCAAAACAGACAGGGATGCGGCCGGGGAGCTGTTTTTT
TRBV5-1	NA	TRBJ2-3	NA	CASSLQGSSTDTQYF	TGCGCCAGCAGCCTACAGGGTTCTAGCACAGATACGCAGTATTTT
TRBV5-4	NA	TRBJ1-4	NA	CASSSAGGRFNEKLFF	TGTGCCAGCAGCTCCGCGGGGGGGCGGTTTAATGAAAAACTGTTTTTT
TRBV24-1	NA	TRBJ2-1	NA	CATSRDDYNEQFF	TGTGCCACCAGCCGGGACGACTACAATGAGCAGTTCTTC
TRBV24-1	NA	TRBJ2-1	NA	CATSDLNREGDNEQFF	TGTGCCACCAGTGATTTGAACAGGGAAGGTGACAATGAGCAGTTCTTC
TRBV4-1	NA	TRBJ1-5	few	CASSQGKRQPQHF	TGCGCCAGCAGCCAGGGGAAGCGGCAGCCCCAGCATTTT
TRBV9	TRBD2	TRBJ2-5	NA	CASSVGSGDAQTQYF	TGTGCCAGCAGCGTAGGTAGCGGGGACGCACAGACCCAGTACTTC
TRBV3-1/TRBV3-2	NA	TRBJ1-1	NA	CASGQLGMNTEAFF	TGTGCCAGCGGGCAGCTCGGGATGAACACTGAAGCTTTCTTT
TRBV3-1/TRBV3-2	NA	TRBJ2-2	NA	CASTEGGNTGELFF	TGTGCCAGTACAGAGGGGGGCAACACCGGGGAGCTGTTTTTT
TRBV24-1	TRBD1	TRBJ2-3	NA	CATSDSRQGAGTDTQYF	TGTGCCACCAGTGATTCTCGACAGGGGGCAGGTACAGATACGCAGTATTTT
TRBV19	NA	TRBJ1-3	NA	CASRVSGQRETGNTIYF	TGTGCCAGTAGAGTCTCTGGACAGCGTGAGACTGGAAACACCATATATTTT
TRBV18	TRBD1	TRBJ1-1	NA	CASSRTGGNTEAFF	TGTGCCAGCTCTAGGACAGGGGGGAACACTGAAGCTTTCTTT
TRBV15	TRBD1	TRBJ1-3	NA	CATSRPTGSSGNTIYF	TGTGCCACCAGCAGACCGACAGGGTCCTCTGGAAACACCATATATTTT
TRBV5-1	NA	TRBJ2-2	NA	CASRWDKNTGELFF	TGCGCCAGCAGGTGGGACAAGAACACCGGGGAGCTGTTTTTT
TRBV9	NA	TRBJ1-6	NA	CASSQQNSPLHF	TGTGCCAGCAGCCAACAGAATTCACCCCTCCACTTT
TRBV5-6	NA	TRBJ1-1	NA	CASSLYLTGEAFF	TGTGCCAGCAGCTTGTATCTCACGGGTGAAGCTTTCTTT
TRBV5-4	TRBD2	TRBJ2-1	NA	CASRRGSGEYNEQFF	TGTGCCAGCAGACGGGGCAGCGGGGAGTACAATGAGCAGTTCTTC
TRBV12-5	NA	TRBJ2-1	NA	CASGKPGGAYNEQFF	TGTGCTAGTGGTAAGCCTGGGGGTGCCTACAATGAGCAGTTCTTC
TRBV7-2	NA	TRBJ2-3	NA	CASSPQAGYTDTQYF	TGTGCCAGCAGCCCCCAAGCGGGCTACACAGATACGCAGTATTTT
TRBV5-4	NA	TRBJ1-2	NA	CASSQRLGGGDYGYTF	TGTGCCAGCAGCCAGAGGTTGGGGGGTGGGGACTATGGCTACACCTTC
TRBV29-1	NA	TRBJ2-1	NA	CSVVVGDPYNEQFF	TGCAGCGTTGTGGTAGGGGATCCCTACAATGAGCAGTTCTTC